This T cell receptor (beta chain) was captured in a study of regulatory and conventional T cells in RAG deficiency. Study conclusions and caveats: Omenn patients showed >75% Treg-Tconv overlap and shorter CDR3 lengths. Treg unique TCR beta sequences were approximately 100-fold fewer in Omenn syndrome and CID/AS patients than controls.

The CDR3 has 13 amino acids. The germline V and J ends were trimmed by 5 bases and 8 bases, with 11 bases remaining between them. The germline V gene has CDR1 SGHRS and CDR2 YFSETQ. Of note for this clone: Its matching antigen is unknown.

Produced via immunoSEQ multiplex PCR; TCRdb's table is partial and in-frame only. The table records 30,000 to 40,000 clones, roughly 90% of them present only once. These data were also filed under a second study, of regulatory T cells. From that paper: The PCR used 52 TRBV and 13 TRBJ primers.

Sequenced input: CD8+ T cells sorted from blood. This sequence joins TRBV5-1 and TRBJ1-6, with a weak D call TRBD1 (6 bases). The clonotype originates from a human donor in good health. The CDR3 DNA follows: TGCGCCAGCAGGGAGGACAGCTATTCACCCCTCCACTTT. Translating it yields CASREDSYSPLHF.